This TCR beta chain was recorded in a study of T cell clonality in common variable immunodeficiency. Overall study results and limits: Compared with controls, CVID subjects had fewer shared TCRbeta clones. CVID patient heterogeneity limited repertoire-clinical complication correlations. In common variable immunodeficiency, TCR beta chains reportedly carried fewer deletions and N-nucleotide insertions.

The V end lost 5 bases, the J end lost 8 bases, and 19 bases lay between the germline ends. Germline V gene sequence: CDR1 SGHTA, CDR2 FQGNSA. The CDR3 sequence is 15 residues long. Replacement immunoglobulin had been given to every CVID subject for at least one year. Control and CVID samples contributed equal amounts of genomic DNA. Clones were read by immunoSEQ multiplex PCR, and TCRdb kept only the in-frame ones, dropping some. The data include about 15,000 clones; the top ten clones carry just under 5%. With respect to this clone: Its target is not known. The read terminates 3 residues before the CDR3 end, so the remaining end is supplied by the germline J gene.

The V call is TRBV7-2, the J call TRBJ2-1; TRBD2 is a possible D gene (6 bases). Sequencing was carried out using peripheral blood mononuclear cells. The source is a human donor with common variable immunodeficiency. The sequenced CDR3 bases are TGTGCCAGCAGCCCCCCCCTCGGCGGGAAATATGAG. It is translated as CASSPPLGGKYE. The whole CDR3 protein reads CASSPPLGGKYEQFF.